Listed here are 30 T cell receptor beta chains from one sample, sequenced in a study of cytomegalovirus exposure and HLA in healthy donors. With 60 Vbeta and 13 Jbeta primers, the PCR was carried out. Here immunoSEQ multiplex PCR was the method, and the copy in TCRdb shows in-frame clones only, minus some. The table records about 120,000 clones, approximately 70% of them present only once. Sample: PBMCs. These receptors were obtained from a man aged 25 to 40 in good health and CMV-seropositive.

The V and J genes are TRBV9 and TRBJ2-1; 9 bases are a match to TRBD1. CDR3 size: 15 residues. Germline V gene lookup returns CDR1 SGDLS and CDR2 YYNGEE. J was trimmed by 7 bases and V by 0 bases; bases with no gene match: 5. CDR3 loop: CASSVGGQGTNEQFF. In nucleotides, the CDR3 is TGTGCCAGCAGCGTAGGGGGACAGGGCACGAATGAGCAGTTCTTC.

This chain links TRBV29-1 with TRBJ1-4, with D possibly TRBD1 on 6 matching bases. The CDR3 is 13 residues long. V was clipped by 4 bases and J by 5 bases, with 11 bases between them. Germline loops: CDR1 SQVTM, CDR2 ANQGSEA. CDR3 sequence reads: CSVAGHPNEKLFF. In DNA form, the CDR3 reads TGCAGCGTTGCGGGACACCCAAATGAAAAACTGTTTTTT.

This clone appeared once. The chain joins TRBV4-1 to TRBJ2-7, with unresolved D. The CDR3 covers 16 residues. Between the trimmed V and J ends, which lost 1 base and 6 bases, there was a span of 19 bases. CDR1 MGHRA and CDR2 YSYEKL come from the germline V gene. This CDR3 is CASSQGAIQITGEQYF. CDR3 bases: TGCGCCAGCAGCCAAGGAGCTATACAAATAACGGGCGAGCAGTACTTC.

This chain uses TRBV7-3 with TRBJ2-3; perhaps TRBD2 as D (6 bases). The CDR3 runs 15 residues. Trimming took off 2 bases at V and 1 base at J, with 10 bases between the two ends. Germline V CDR1 and CDR2: SGHTA, FQGTGA. In DNA form, the CDR3 reads TGTGCCAGCAGCTTAGACGGGGGAGGCACAGATACGCAGTATTTT. It translates to CASSLDGGGTDTQYF.

V and J are TRBV18 and TRBJ1-1; 8 bases agree with TRBD1. This CDR3 spans 15 amino acids. The junction had 6 bases not matched to a gene; V was cut back by 3 bases and J by 3 bases. Per germline, CDR1 KGHSH and CDR2 LQKENI. Written as DNA, the CDR3 is TGTGCCAGCTCACCCAAGGACAGGGCGGACACTGAAGCTTTCTTT. Its translation: CASSPKDRADTEAFF.

This chain uses TRBV28 with TRBJ2-4; 8 positions match TRBD1. The CDR3 length is 16 residues. With V trimmed by 7 bases and J by 1 base, 9 bases remained unmatched. Germline assignment: CDR1 MDHEN and CDR2 SYDVKM. The CDR3 sequence: CASNSGGLGAKNIQYF. The CDR3 DNA reads as TGTGCCAGCAATTCAGGGGGCTTGGGGGCCAAAAACATTCAGTACTTC.

The chain couples TRBV28 to TRBJ2-1; D call uncertain. Trimming removed 2 bases from V and 2 bases from J, with 7 bases in between. This CDR3 has 14 amino acids. The germline V gene has CDR1 MDHEN and CDR2 SYDVKM. This CDR3 reads CASSLEAPYNEQFF. CDR3 bases: TGTGCCAGCAGTTTAGAAGCGCCCTACAATGAGCAGTTCTTC.

The chain has TRBV7-2 and TRBJ1-1; 9 positions agree with TRBD1. Germline CDR1 is SGHTA and CDR2 is FQGNSA. The CDR3 has 16 residues. The V and J ends lost 3 bases and 2 bases, in that order; junction bases with no gene match: 7. The CDR3 spells CASSFWPTGGNTEAFF. In DNA form, the CDR3 reads TGTGCCAGCAGCTTCTGGCCCACAGGGGGCAACACTGAAGCTTTCTTT.

V gene TRBV18 combines with J gene TRBJ1-1, with 9 nucleotides matching TRBD1. This CDR3 has 14 amino acids. CDR1 is KGHSH, CDR2 LQKENI, per germline. V dropped 2 bases and J dropped 8; count of bases not matched to a gene: 6. The CDR3 is CASSPSTGGGEAFF. The CDR3 DNA is TGTGCCAGCTCACCAAGTACAGGGGGCGGAGAAGCTTTCTTT.

This clone was seen only a few times. V usage is TRBV19 and J usage is TRBJ2-5; TRBD2 aligns across 10 bases. CDR1 is LNHDA, CDR2 SQIVND, per germline (reference sequence). After removal of 5 bases from V and 4 bases from J, the junction contained 10 bases not matched to a gene. The CDR3 has 16 amino acids. The CDR3, as DNA: TGTGCCAGTAGTCTGACGGCTAGCGGGGGCCGAGAGACCCAGTACTTC. Its translation is CASSLTASGGRETQYF.

This rearrangement joins TRBV29-1 to TRBJ1-2; TRBD1 matches 9 bases. Losses at the gene ends were 3 bases for V and 8 bases for J; bases not matched to a gene: 10. This CDR3 has 14 residues. Germline V gene sequence: CDR1 SQVTM, CDR2 ANQGSEA. CDR3 loop: CSVDSLGQGHGYTF. DNA of the CDR3: TGCAGCGTTGATTCGTTGGGACAGGGTCACGGCTACACCTTC.

The chain couples TRBV18 to TRBJ1-1; D remains unclear. The germline V gene encodes CDR1 KGHSH and CDR2 LQKENI. Trimming stripped 4 bases from V and 0 bases from J, with 9 bases between. CDR3 size: 14 residues. The CDR3 region is CASSQESMNTEAFF. In nucleotides, the CDR3 is TGTGCCAGCTCACAGGAGAGCATGAACACTGAAGCTTTCTTT.

V is TRBV2 and J is TRBJ2-3, with 7 bases matching TRBD2. In germline, CDR1 is SNHLY, CDR2 FYNNEI. V was clipped by 0 bases and J by 7 bases; unmatched bases: 13. This CDR3 is built from 17 residues. CDR3 nucleotides: TGTGCCAGCAGTGAAGCGCTTGTACTAGGGGAGGGGAATACGCAGTATTTT. Amino acids: CASSEALVLGEGNTQYF.

V and J are TRBV5-1 and TRBJ2-5, with 9 positions matching TRBD1. CDR3 length: 14 amino acids. The trim removed 2 bases at V and 3 bases at J, leaving 2 bases unmatched. Germline CDR1 is SGHRS and CDR2 is YFSETQ. This CDR3 is CASSFGQGKETQYF. The CDR3 DNA sequence: TGCGCCAGCAGCTTCGGACAGGGGAAAGAGACCCAGTACTTC.

This clone was observed a few times. The chain links TRBV19 to TRBJ2-5, with 7 positions matching TRBD1. The CDR3 covers 15 residues. Trimming removed 0 bases from V and 1 base from J; junction bases left unmatched: 2. Germline V CDR1 and CDR2: LNHDA, SQIVND (reference sequence). This chain's CDR3 is CASSIERGRQETQYF. The CDR3 nucleotides read TGTGCCAGTAGTATAGAAAGGGGGCGCCAAGAGACCCAGTACTTC.

This clone turned up a few times. V is TRBV7-3 and J is TRBJ2-5; 7 bases agree with TRBD2. Germline lookup yields CDR1 SGHTA and CDR2 FQGTGA. Trimming at V came to 5 bases and at J to 5 bases, leaving 11 bases not matched to a gene. There are 15 residues in the CDR3. The CDR3, as DNA: TGTGCCAGCAGCCCGAACCCCGCCGGGAGGGAGACCCAGTACTTC. This gives the protein CASSPNPAGRETQYF. The full variable domain, its missing parts supplied by reference TRBV7-3 and TRBJ2-5, is GAGVSQTPSNKVTEKGKYVELRCDPISGHTALYWYRQSLGQGPEFLIYFQGTGAADDSGLPNDRFFAVRPEGSVSTLKIQRTERGDSAVYLCASSPNPAGRETQYFGPGTRLLVL.

This clone was detected a few times. This chain connects TRBV4-1 to TRBJ2-1, with 9 bases that match TRBD2. Germline V gene lookup returns CDR1 MGHRA and CDR2 YSYEKL. Germline trimming cut 6 bases from V and 4 bases from J; bases unmatched to any gene: 10. The CDR3 runs 16 residues. CDR3 in amino acids: CASRLGTTSGYNEQFF. The CDR3 DNA reads TGCGCCAGCAGACTCGGGACGACTAGCGGATACAATGAGCAGTTCTTC.

Comments on this clone: Other DNA sequences in the same sample also yield this CDR3. The V and J genes are TRBV15 and TRBJ2-2; tentative D call: TRBD1 (7 bases). V was shortened by 0 bases and J by 5 bases, with 16 bases between the two germline ends. This CDR3 is built from 17 residues. The germline CDR1 and CDR2 sequences are LNHNV and YYDKDF (reference sequence). The CDR3 DNA follows: TGTGCCACCAGCAGAGATGCGGGGCAGGGGGAAACCGGGGAGCTGTTTTTT. It yields the protein CATSRDAGQGETGELFF.

This sequence joins TRBV9 and TRBJ2-1; 11 bases line up with TRBD2. V shed 0 bases, J shed 8 bases, and the junction held 1 base outside the gene matches. The CDR3 length is 14 residues. Germline CDR1 reads SGDLS; CDR2 reads YYNGEE. CDR3 in amino acids: CASSVELAGDEQFF. Written as DNA, the CDR3 is TGTGCCAGCAGCGTAGAACTAGCGGGGGATGAGCAGTTCTTC.

The chain has TRBV11-2 and TRBJ1-4; D gene unclear. This CDR3 has 13 residues. Germline assignment: CDR1 SGHAT and CDR2 FQNNGV. Trimming stripped 7 bases from V and 4 bases from J, with 10 bases between. CDR3 sequence: CASTRGINEKLFF. DNA for the CDR3: TGTGCCAGCACCCGAGGGATTAATGAAAAACTGTTTTTT. Combining the CDR3 with reference TRBV11-2 and TRBJ1-4 gives the whole variable domain EAGVAQSPRYKIIEKRQSVAFWCNPISGHATLYWYQQILGQGPKLLIQFQNNGVVDDSQLPKDRFSAERLKGVDSTLKIQPAKLEDSAVYLCASTRGINEKLFFGSGTQLSVL.

The J gene is TRBJ2-1, the V gene TRBV12-5; 9 bases map to TRBD1. Looked up from germline, CDR1 is LGHNT and CDR2 is FRNRAP. Trimming at V came to 1 base and at J to 6 bases, leaving 1 base not matched to a gene. This CDR3 region has 14 residues. CDR3 DNA: TGTGCTAGTGGTTTGGGGACAGGGGCCAATGAGCAGTTCTTC. It encodes CASGLGTGANEQFF.

V and J are TRBV9 and TRBJ1-1; TRBD1 agrees at 10 bases. Germline loops: CDR1 SGDLS, CDR2 YYNGEE. V dropped 2 bases and J dropped 7; count of bases not matched to a gene: 5. This CDR3 has 14 residues. The CDR3 loop reads CASSVGQGGGEAFF. CDR3 in DNA: TGTGCCAGCAGCGTCGGACAGGGGGGAGGTGAAGCTTTCTTT.

The chain employs TRBV29-1 and TRBJ1-1, with TRBD1 identical over 7 bases. The CDR3 has 13 amino acids. J was trimmed by 3 bases and V by 6 bases; bases with no gene match: 7. CDR1 and CDR2 (germline): SQVTM, ANQGSEA. In nucleotides, the CDR3 is TGCAGCGTCGCCCGTCAGGGGGACACTGAAGCTTTCTTT. Protein sequence: CSVARQGDTEAFF.

This clone was detected once. The rearrangement joins TRBV4-2 to TRBJ2-1; 11 nucleotides agree with TRBD2. The CDR3 loop spans 14 amino acids. The germline V gene has CDR1 LGHNA and CDR2 YNFKEQ. The V gene end was trimmed by 1 base and the J gene end by 10 bases; junction bases not matched to a gene: 3. CDR3 in DNA: TGTGCCAGCAGCCAAGCTACTAGCGGGAGAGAGCAGTTCTTC. The encoded protein is CASSQATSGREQFF.

This rearrangement joins TRBV9 to TRBJ2-5, with D perhaps matching TRBD2 (5 bases). Trimming stripped 4 bases from V and 11 bases from J, with 24 bases between. This CDR3 region has 15 residues. Germline CDR1 and CDR2: SGDLS and YYNGEE. CDR3 DNA sequence: TGTGCCAGCAGCCCGATGCATCACATGATTGGGGAGCAGTACTTC. This codes for CASSPMHHMIGEQYF.

This clone was counted only a few times. The gene calls are TRBV7-9 and TRBJ2-4, with a tentative D call TRBD2 (6 bases). The V gene's germline CDR1 is SEHNR and CDR2 FQNEAQ (reference sequence). The CDR3 runs to 17 residues. Trimming pared 1 base from V and 0 bases from J, leaving 13 bases between. In DNA form, the CDR3 reads TGTGCCAGCAGCTTAGGGAAGGGAGGCGTAGCCAAAAACATTCAGTACTTC. It specifies CASSLGKGGVAKNIQYF.

The chain employs TRBV5-1 and TRBJ2-2, with 14 bases that match TRBD2. The CDR3 contains 18 residues. V lost 0 bases and J lost 10; bases outside the gene matches: 11. From germline, CDR1 is SGHRS and CDR2 YFSETQ. Here the CDR3 DNA reads TGCGCCAGCAGCTTGGGTCCGACTAGCGGGAGGGCCTGGGAGGAGCTGTTTTTT. Amino acid sequence: CASSLGPTSGRAWEELFF.

This clone appeared a single time. In DNA form, the CDR3 reads TGTGCCAGCAGCTTAAGAATGCCGGGAGTGCTTGCAGATACGCAGTATTTT. This codes for CASSLRMPGVLADTQYF. This rearrangement joins TRBV7-3 to TRBJ2-3, with a possible D match to TRBD2 (6 bases). The CDR3 runs to 17 residues. Germline assignment: CDR1 SGHTA and CDR2 FQGTGA. The ends were cut back, 1 base at V and 4 bases at J, with 18 bases in the middle.

The CDR3: CASSRGGRTGELFF. CDR3 nucleotides: TGTGCCAGTAGTAGGGGGGGGCGCACCGGGGAGCTGTTTTTT. The chain is built from TRBV19 and TRBJ2-2; a weak D match, TRBD2 (7 bases). The CDR3 sequence is 14 residues long. Trimming took 4 bases from V and 4 from J, leaving 10 bases between them. Germline assignment: CDR1 LNHDA and CDR2 SQIVND (reference sequence).

The V call is TRBV30, the J call TRBJ2-2; TRBD1 agrees at 8 bases. V dropped 4 bases and J dropped 5; count of bases not matched to a gene: 3. The CDR3 is 13 amino acids. Germline loops: CDR1 GTSNPN, CDR2 SVGIG (reference sequence). The CDR3 region has the DNA TGTGCCTGGAAGGGACAGGCTACCGGGGAGCTGTTTTTT. Translation: CAWKGQATGELFF.